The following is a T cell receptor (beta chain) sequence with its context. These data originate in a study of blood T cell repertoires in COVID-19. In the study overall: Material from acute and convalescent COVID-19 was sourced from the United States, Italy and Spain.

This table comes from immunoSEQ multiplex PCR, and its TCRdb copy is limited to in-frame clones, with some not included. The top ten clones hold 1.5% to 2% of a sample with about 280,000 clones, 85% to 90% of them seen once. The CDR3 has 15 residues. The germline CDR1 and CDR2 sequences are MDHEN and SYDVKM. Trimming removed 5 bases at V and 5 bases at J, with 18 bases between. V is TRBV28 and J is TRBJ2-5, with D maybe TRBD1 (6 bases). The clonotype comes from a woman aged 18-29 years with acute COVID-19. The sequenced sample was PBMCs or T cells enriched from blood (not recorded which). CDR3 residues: CASSLGTKLTETQYF. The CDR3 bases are TGTGCCAGCAGTCTCGGGACAAAGCTAACGGAGACCCAGTACTTC.